Listed below are T cell receptor beta chains from one sample, sequenced in a study of CD8 T cells in Susac syndrome. Using its own MiXCR run on the immunoSEQ multiplex PCR reads, TCRdb lists one record per CDR3 protein. The sample has 130,000 to 150,000 distinct CDR3 sequences; less than 95% are singletons. Sequencing was carried out using CD4+ T cells from PBMCs. Source of these receptors: a human donor in good health. Each CDR3 is given with its conserved first and last residue. A D gene is named only where the DNA matches it firmly. Clone size is stated in some rows and not others, as once, few, many or a class when expanded.

>.|TRBD2|TRBJ2-7|TRBV20-1
CSARKGTSGSYEQYF
TGCAGTGCTAGAAAGGGGACTAGCGGGAGCTACGAGCAGTACTTC
>.|.|TRBJ2-1|TRBV9
CASSVRLEYNEQFF
TGTGCCAGCAGCGTGAGACTAGAATACAATGAGCAGTTCTTC
>.|TRBD1|TRBJ1-5|TRBV2
CASSGQGAGQPQHF
TGTGCCAGCAGTGGACAGGGGGCAGGTCAGCCCCAGCATTTT
>.|TRBD2|TRBJ2-1|TRBV5-4
CASSLGGTSGVNEQFF
TGTGCCAGCAGCTTGGGGGGGACTAGCGGGGTCAATGAGCAGTTCTTC
>.|.|TRBJ2-7|TRBV28
CASSTPGPVARAYEQYF
TGTGCCAGCAGTACCCCGGGGCCGGTGGCAAGGGCCTACGAGCAGTACTTC
>.|.|TRBJ2-1|TRBV5-6
CASSLVDEQFF
TGTGCCAGCAGCTTGGTGGATGAGCAGTTCTTC
>once|.|TRBJ2-1|TRBV6-4
CASSESRYDEQFF
TGTGCCAGCAGTGAGTCCCGATACGACGAGCAGTTCTTC
>.|.|TRBJ2-4|TRBV18
CASSETSEGGIQYF
TGTGCCAGCTCCGAAACCTCCGAGGGGGGCATTCAGTACTTC
>.|.|TRBJ2-7|TRBV20-1
CSANRPGPTYEQYF
TGCAGTGCTAATCGGCCAGGACCGACCTACGAGCAGTACTTC
>.|TRBD1|TRBJ2-5|TRBV27
CASSLKGQGTGETQYF
TGTGCCAGCAGTTTAAAGGGACAGGGGACGGGAGAGACCCAGTACTTC
>.|TRBD2|TRBJ2-3|TRBV4-2
CASSQDWGSGRATDTQYF
TGTGCCAGCAGCCAAGATTGGGGTAGCGGGAGGGCCACAGATACGCAGTATTTT
>.|TRBD1|TRBJ1-1|TRBV9
CASSSGQGGDAFF
TGTGCCAGCAGCTCTGGACAGGGGGGTGATGCTTTCTTT
>.|TRBD2|TRBJ2-1|TRBV6-6
CASSFSGRTYNEQFF
TGTGCCAGCAGTTTTAGCGGGAGAACCTACAATGAGCAGTTCTTC
>.|.|TRBJ1-4|TRBV5-6
CASRLRAGDEKLFF
TGTGCCAGCAGGCTCCGGGCAGGGGATGAAAAACTGTTTTTT
>.|.|TRBJ1-1|TRBV5-1
CASKEPGSNRGGTEAFF
TGCGCCAGCAAAGAACCCGGATCGAATAGGGGGGGCACTGAAGCTTTCTTT
>.|TRBD1|TRBJ1-1|TRBV7-9
CASSWTGETEAFF
TGTGCCAGCAGCTGGACAGGGGAAACTGAAGCTTTCTTT
>.|TRBD2|TRBJ2-5|TRBV5-8
CASSRRLAGGETQYF
TGTGCCAGCAGCAGGAGACTAGCGGGAGGCGAGACCCAGTACTTC
>.|.|TRBJ2-7|TRBV12-3/TRBV12-4
CASSRGVVRYEQYF
TGTGCCAGCAGTCGCGGCGTGGTACGCTACGAGCAGTACTTC
>.|.|TRBJ2-6|TRBV30
CAWSVGFGAQGANVLTF
TGTGCCTGGAGTGTAGGTTTCGGGGCGCAAGGGGCCAACGTCCTGACTTTC
>.|TRBD2|TRBJ2-5|TRBV11-3
CASSPGAGAETQYF
TGTGCCAGCAGCCCCGGGGCGGGAGCAGAGACCCAGTACTTC
>.|TRBD2|TRBJ2-4|TRBV20-1
CSARELAGTLAKNIQYF
TGCAGTGCTAGGGAGCTAGCGGGGACCTTAGCCAAAAACATTCAGTACTTC
>.|.|TRBJ1-5|TRBV18
CASSPQGDQPQHF
TGTGCCAGCTCACCACAAGGGGACCAGCCCCAGCATTTT
>.|.|TRBJ2-7|TRBV6-2/TRBV6-3
CASSYAAYEQYF
TGTGCCAGCAGTTACGCCGCCTACGAGCAGTACTTC
>.|.|TRBJ2-3|TRBV15
CATSTGGSDGGQYF
TGTGCCACCAGCACTGGAGGGAGTGACGGTGGGCAGTATTTT
>.|.|TRBJ2-2|TRBV7-8
CASSLADPNTGELFF
TGTGCCAGCAGCTTAGCGGACCCGAACACCGGGGAGCTGTTTTTT
>.|.|TRBJ2-1|TRBV6-1
CASRPRPLYEQFF
TGTGCCAGCAGACCCCGACCGCTCTATGAGCAGTTCTTC
>.|.|TRBJ2-4|TRBV20-1
CSARDPGQLAKNIQYF
TGCAGTGCCAGAGATCCGGGGCAACTAGCCAAAAACATTCAGTACTTC
>.|TRBD1|TRBJ2-4|TRBV7-2
CASSLGWTGGVQYF
TGTGCCAGCAGCTTAGGCTGGACAGGGGGAGTTCAGTACTTC
>.|.|TRBJ1-1|TRBV7-2
CASTLGSRAETAFF
TGTGCCAGCACCCTGGGGAGTAGGGCGGAGACGGCTTTCTTT
>.|.|TRBJ1-3|TRBV6-6
CASSYKSSGNTIYF
TGTGCCAGCAGTTACAAAAGCTCTGGAAACACCATATATTTT
>.|TRBD1|TRBJ2-7|TRBV3-1
CASNSLGQGLDEQYF
TGTGCCAGCAACTCCCTGGGACAGGGCCTGGACGAGCAGTACTTC
>.|.|TRBJ1-1|TRBV5-1
CASSLVRVNTEAFF
TGCGCCAGCAGCTTGGTTAGGGTGAACACTGAAGCTTTCTTT
>.|TRBD1|TRBJ1-3|TRBV18
CASSPLDRGSTIYF
TGTGCCAGCTCACCCTTGGACAGGGGGAGCACCATATATTTT
>once|.|TRBJ2-7|TRBV20-1
CSANPRTYEQYF
TGCAGTGCTAATCCCAGAACCTACGAGCAGTACTTC
>.|.|TRBJ1-5|TRBV30
CAWSKSTGRQPQHF
TGTGCCTGGAGTAAATCGACCGGTCGGCAGCCCCAGCATTTT
>.|TRBD1|TRBJ1-4|TRBV19
CASSGTANEKLFF
TGTGCCAGTAGTGGGACAGCTAATGAAAAACTGTTTTTT
>.|TRBD2|TRBJ2-7|TRBV3-1
CASSGLAGAAYEQYF
TGTGCCAGCAGCGGACTAGCGGGGGCTGCCTACGAGCAGTACTTC
>.|.|TRBJ2-6|TRBV6-1
CASSVQETGANVLTF
TGTGCCAGCAGTGTGCAGGAGACTGGGGCCAACGTCCTGACTTTC
>.|TRBD1|TRBJ1-1|TRBV10-2
CASLWAGGTEAFF
TGCGCCAGCCTTTGGGCAGGGGGGACTGAAGCTTTCTTT
>.|.|TRBJ2-6|TRBV5-1
CASSLDQSSGANVLTF
TGCGCCAGCAGCTTGGATCAGAGCTCTGGGGCCAACGTCCTGACTTTC
>.|.|TRBJ1-2|TRBV9
CASSVGGRLEYGYTF
TGTGCCAGCAGCGTAGGAGGGAGGTTAGAATATGGCTACACCTTC
>.|.|TRBJ1-2|TRBV24-1
CATSDFQDGYTF
TGTGCCACCAGTGATTTCCAAGATGGCTACACCTTC
>.|TRBD2|TRBJ2-1|TRBV27
CASNWGGSSYNEQFF
TGTGCCAGCAACTGGGGGGGGAGCTCCTACAATGAGCAGTTCTTC
>once|.|TRBJ2-1|TRBV29-1
CSVELLGTLYNEQFF
TGCAGCGTTGAATTGTTAGGGACTCTCTACAATGAGCAGTTCTTC
>.|.|TRBJ2-3|TRBV30
CAWSPSDTQYF
TGTGCCTGGAGCCCTTCAGATACGCAGTATTTT
>once|.|TRBJ2-1|TRBV18
CASSPRDTRGSYNEQFF
TGTGCCAGCTCACCACGCGACACCCGAGGCTCCTACAATGAGCAGTTCTTC
>.|.|TRBJ1-5|TRBV15
CATSRDDSNQPQHF
TGTGCCACCAGCAGAGATGACAGCAATCAGCCCCAGCATTTT
>.|.|TRBJ2-2|TRBV25-1
CASSEEGSYRELFF
TGTGCCAGCAGTGAAGAGGGGTCGTATCGGGAGCTGTTTTTT
>.|.|TRBJ2-7|TRBV27
CASSSPRWGETYEQYF
TGTGCCAGCAGTTCCCCCAGGTGGGGGGAAACCTACGAGCAGTACTTC
>.|.|TRBJ1-5|TRBV30
CAWSLQSSNQPQHF
TGTGCCTGGAGTTTGCAGTCCAGCAATCAGCCCCAGCATTTT
>.|TRBD1|TRBJ2-7|TRBV9
CASSVTGVEQYF
TGTGCCAGCAGCGTAACAGGGGTTGAGCAGTACTTC
>.|TRBD1|TRBJ1-1|TRBV30
CAWSVQGDTEAFF
TGTGCCTGGAGTGTACAGGGGGACACTGAAGCTTTCTTT
>.|.|TRBJ1-2|TRBV18
CASSLLGQTYGYTF
TGTGCCAGCTCACTCCTCGGACAGACTTATGGCTACACCTTC
>.|TRBD2|TRBJ2-7|TRBV11-2
CASSPRLAGDHEQYF
TGTGCCAGCAGCCCCCGACTAGCGGGAGACCACGAGCAGTACTTC
>.|TRBD1|TRBJ2-3|TRBV20-1
CSARVEGQGTDTQYF
TGCAGTGCTAGAGTTGAAGGACAGGGGACAGATACGCAGTATTTT
>once|.|TRBJ2-1|TRBV3-1
CASRVGGNEQFF
TGTGCCAGCAGAGTGGGGGGCAATGAGCAGTTCTTC
>.|.|TRBJ2-1|TRBV20-1
CSASPGTQGIEQFF
TGCAGTGCTAGTCCCGGGACCCAAGGCATTGAGCAGTTCTTC
>once|TRBD2|TRBJ2-3|TRBV5-1
CASSLGSSGLSTDTQYF
TGCGCCAGCAGCTTGGGGTCTAGCGGGTTGAGCACAGATACGCAGTATTTT
>.|TRBD1|TRBJ2-7|TRBV18
CASSPADRGHKKYF
TGTGCCAGCTCACCAGCGGACAGGGGGCATAAGAAGTACTTC